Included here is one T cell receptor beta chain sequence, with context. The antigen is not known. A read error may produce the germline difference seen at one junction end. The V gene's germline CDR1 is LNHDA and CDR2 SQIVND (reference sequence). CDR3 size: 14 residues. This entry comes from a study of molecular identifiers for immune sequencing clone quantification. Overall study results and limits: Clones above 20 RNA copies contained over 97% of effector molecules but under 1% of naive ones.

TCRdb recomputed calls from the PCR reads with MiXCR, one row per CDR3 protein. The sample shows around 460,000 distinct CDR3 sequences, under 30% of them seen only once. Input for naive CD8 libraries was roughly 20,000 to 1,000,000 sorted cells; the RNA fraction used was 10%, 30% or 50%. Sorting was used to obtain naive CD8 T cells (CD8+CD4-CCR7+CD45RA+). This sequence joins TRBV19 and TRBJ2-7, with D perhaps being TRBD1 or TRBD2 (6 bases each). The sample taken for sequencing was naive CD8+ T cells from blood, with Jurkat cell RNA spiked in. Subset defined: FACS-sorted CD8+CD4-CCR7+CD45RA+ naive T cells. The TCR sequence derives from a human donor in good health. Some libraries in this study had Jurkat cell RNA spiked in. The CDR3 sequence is CASSIEGGLYEQSF. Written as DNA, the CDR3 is TGTGCCAGTAGTATAGAGGGGGGCCTCTACGAGCAGTCCTTC.